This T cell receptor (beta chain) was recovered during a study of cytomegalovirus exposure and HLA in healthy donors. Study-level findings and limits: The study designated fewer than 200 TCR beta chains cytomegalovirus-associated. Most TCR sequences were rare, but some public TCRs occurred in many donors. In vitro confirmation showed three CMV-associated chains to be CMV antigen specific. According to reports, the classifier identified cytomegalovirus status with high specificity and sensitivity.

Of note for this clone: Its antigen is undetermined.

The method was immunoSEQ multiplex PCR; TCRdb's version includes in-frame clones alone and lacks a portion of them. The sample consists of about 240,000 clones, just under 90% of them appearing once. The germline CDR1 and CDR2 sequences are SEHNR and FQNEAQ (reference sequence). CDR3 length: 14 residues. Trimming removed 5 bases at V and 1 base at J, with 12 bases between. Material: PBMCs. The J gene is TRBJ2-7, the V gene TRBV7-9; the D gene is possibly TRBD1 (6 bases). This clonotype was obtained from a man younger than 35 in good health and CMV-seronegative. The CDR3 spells CASSPRDKSYEQYF. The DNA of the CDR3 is TGTGCCAGCAGCCCGAGGGACAAATCCTACGAGCAGTACTTC.